This T cell receptor (beta chain) was profiled in a study of CD8 T cells in Susac syndrome. The study's findings and limits: As the study acknowledged, the number of individuals in its TCR sequencing and HLA analysis was relatively small.

The ends were cut back, 6 bases at V and 8 bases at J, with 19 bases in the middle. The CDR3 covers 14 residues. CDR1 ENHRY and CDR2 SYGVKD come from the germline V gene. As to this clonotype: Its antigen remains unidentified.

While CD8+ and CD4+ T cells were isolated negatively, TEMRA cells were enriched by FACS. RNA totalling about 0.5 to 1 ug underwent reverse transcription with random hexamers. Coverage of TCR beta CDR3 amplification by immunoSEQ multiplex PCR extended to 54 Vbeta and 13 Jbeta. MiXCR, applied by TCRdb to the immunoSEQ multiplex PCR reads, yields one record per CDR3 protein. Among about 120,000 distinct CDR3 sequences listed, around 90% were seen once. The TCR originated in a human donor in good health. The chain combines TRBV10-3 with TRBJ1-2; the D gene is possibly TRBD1 (6 bases). The sequencing sample was made of CD4+ T cells from PBMCs. CDR3 in amino acids: CAISGTIEERGYTF. The CDR3 coding sequence is TGTGCCATCAGCGGGACAATAGAAGAAAGGGGCTACACCTTC.